Listed here are 5 T cell receptor beta chains from one sample, sequenced in a study of blood T cell repertoires in COVID-19. Here immunoSEQ multiplex PCR was the method, and the copy in TCRdb shows in-frame clones only, minus some. The sample gives around 120,000 clones, 85% to 90% of which show up once; around 0.81% is in the top ten. Sequencing was carried out using peripheral blood. The receptor source for this set is a woman between 50 and 59 years old with active or convalescent COVID-19.

The chain couples TRBV7-2 to TRBJ2-1; no clear D gene. V was cut by 1 base and J by 7 bases, with 11 bases left in between. CDR3 size: 14 residues. Per the germline V gene, CDR1 is SGHTA and CDR2 is FQGNSA. Here the CDR3 DNA reads TGTGCCAGCAGCTTAGAACCCAACGGGAATGAGCAGTTCTTC. Translated, it gives CASSLEPNGNEQFF. Full variable domain (rest looked up from reference TRBV7-2 and TRBJ2-1): GAGVSQSPSNKVTEKGKDVELRCDPISGHTALYWYRQSLGQGLEFLIYFQGNSAPDKSGLPSDRFSAERTGGSVSTLTIQRTQQEDSAVYLCASSLEPNGNEQFFGPGTRLTVL.

The chain carries TRBV28 and TRBJ1-2; 8 bases map to TRBD1. With 5 bases clipped from V and 0 bases from J, the junction kept 8 bases outside the gene matches. Germline-derived CDR1 and CDR2 are MDHEN and SYDVKM. CDR3 length: 16 residues. In DNA, the CDR3 is TGTGCCAGCAGTCCCCCCTCGGACAGGGCTAACTATGGCTACACCTTC. It encodes CASSPPSDRANYGYTF.

CDR3 loop: CASSYSRNPRMETQYF. As DNA, the CDR3 is TGTGCCAGCAGCTATAGTCGGAACCCGCGGATGGAGACCCAGTACTTC. The chain recombines TRBV7-8 with TRBJ2-5; D gene ambiguous. The CDR3 length is 16 residues. The germline V and J ends were trimmed by 4 bases and 5 bases, with 20 bases remaining between them. CDR1 SGHVS and CDR2 FQNEAQ come from the germline V gene.

V usage is TRBV23-1 and J usage is TRBJ1-5; D might be TRBD1 (5 bases). TRBV23-1 is identified as an open reading frame with a role that is uncertain. This CDR3 has 13 amino acids. Trimming pared 6 bases from V and 7 bases from J, leaving 13 bases between. The CDR3 DNA reads TGCGCCAGCAGGGAGGGTCGGGGCCAGCCCCAGCATTTT. Its protein is CASREGRGQPQHF.

This chain joins TRBV6-2 or TRBV6-3 and TRBJ1-1; TRBD1 agrees at 8 bases. The CDR3 sequence is 15 residues long. Losses at the gene ends were 5 bases for V and 4 bases for J; bases not matched to a gene: 9. Germline V gene sequence: CDR1 MNHEY, CDR2 SVGEGT. The CDR3 protein is CASSKGGQVSTEAFF. In DNA form, the CDR3 reads TGTGCCAGCAGTAAAGGGGGACAGGTTAGCACTGAAGCTTTCTTT.